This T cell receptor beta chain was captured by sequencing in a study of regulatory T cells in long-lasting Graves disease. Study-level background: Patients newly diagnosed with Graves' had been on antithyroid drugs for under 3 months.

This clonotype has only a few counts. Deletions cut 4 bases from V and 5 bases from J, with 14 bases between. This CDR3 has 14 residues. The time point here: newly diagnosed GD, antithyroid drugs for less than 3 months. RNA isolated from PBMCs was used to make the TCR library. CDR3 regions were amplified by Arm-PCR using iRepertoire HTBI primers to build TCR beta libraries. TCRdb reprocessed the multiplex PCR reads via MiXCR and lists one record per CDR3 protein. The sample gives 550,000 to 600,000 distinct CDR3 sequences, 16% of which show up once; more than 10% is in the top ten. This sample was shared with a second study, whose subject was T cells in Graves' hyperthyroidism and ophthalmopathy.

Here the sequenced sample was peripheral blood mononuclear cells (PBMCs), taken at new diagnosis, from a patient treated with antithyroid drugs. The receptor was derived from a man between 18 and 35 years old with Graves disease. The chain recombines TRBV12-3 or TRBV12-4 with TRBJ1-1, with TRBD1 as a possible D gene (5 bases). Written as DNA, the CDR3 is TGTGCCAGCAGTTCGGACACCAGTGGAACTGAAGCTTTCTTT. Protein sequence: CASSSDTSGTEAFF.